A selection of T cell receptor beta chains follows, all from one sample in a study of shared clonotypes between healthy human individuals. Sequenced by immunoSEQ multiplex PCR; TCRdb stores in-frame clones only, minus some. The sample consists of about 1.1 million clones, 77% of them appearing once. The sample taken for sequencing was memory CD4+ T cells from PBMCs. The receptors originated from a man aged 18 to 29 in good health. Some clones in this sample may be carry-over from other donors' samples. Each CDR3 is given with its conserved first and last residue. The order of the fields is CDR3 protein, J gene, clone size, V gene. The size field is filled for only some rows; it gives once, few, many or a size class.

CASRRRGGADTQYF	TRBJ2-3	.	TRBV2
CASSPGQGATDTQYF	TRBJ2-3	.	TRBV5-1
CASRIKGKQFF	TRBJ2-1	.	TRBV28
CASSFTGYEQYF	TRBJ2-7	.	TRBV7-9
CASEYQGANTEAFF	TRBJ1-1	.	TRBV2
CASSPTVRQFNEKLFF	TRBJ1-4	.	TRBV18
CASSYLADYYGYTF	TRBJ1-2	.	TRBV6-6
CASSQDQSGKTTYEQYF	.	few	TRBV4-2
CASSQGGAINEKLFF	TRBJ1-4	.	TRBV4-2
CASSYGTRVPYEQYF	TRBJ2-7	.	TRBV6-5
CASSEGATLSYEQYF	TRBJ2-7	.	TRBV2
CASSQDKDYGYTF	TRBJ1-2	once	TRBV14
CASSLSLPSYEQYF	TRBJ2-7	.	TRBV5-1
CASSWGQGTGELFF	TRBJ2-2	.	TRBV5-1
CASSPRRSSPLEQYF	TRBJ2-7	once	TRBV11-1
CASSLRYNEKLFF	TRBJ1-4	once	TRBV11-2
CATSKGAGGMNTEAFF	TRBJ1-1	.	TRBV15
CASRSGDRGNGYTF	TRBJ1-2	.	TRBV28
CASSSPRDKVPNYGYTF	TRBJ1-2	few	TRBV11-2
CSSSSGSTGELFF	TRBJ2-2	.	TRBV29-1
CAWSRVQREWTGELFF	TRBJ2-2	few	TRBV30
CASRVGTENTEAFF	TRBJ1-1	few	TRBV2
CASSLSSGDYNEQFF	TRBJ2-1	once	TRBV5-1
CASSSQDTDTQYF	TRBJ2-3	.	TRBV11-2
CASSSPGGRDSDTDTQYF	TRBJ2-3	.	TRBV7-6
CASSEVGQLTGNTEAFF	TRBJ1-1	.	TRBV2
CASSQRQGNYEQYF	TRBJ2-7	.	TRBV5-4
CASSSSGHASYNEQFF	TRBJ2-1	few	TRBV4-2
CASSFDETQYF	TRBJ2-5	.	TRBV5-6
CASSRSGTSGKYGQYF	TRBJ2-7	.	TRBV28
CASKGGGTDTQYF	TRBJ2-3	many	TRBV5-4
CASSPQGQGADTQYF	TRBJ2-3	few	TRBV7-3
CASSYGDYGYTF	TRBJ1-2	few	TRBV6-5
CASSGTANSYGYTF	TRBJ1-2	.	TRBV27
CASTPRPTDTQYF	TRBJ2-3	.	TRBV2
CASSFRSRLQPQHF	TRBJ1-5	once	TRBV28
CASSRTTTDTQYF	TRBJ2-3	.	TRBV11-2
CASSQKDRLSGNTIYF	TRBJ1-3	few	TRBV4-1
CASSATAYNQPQHF	TRBJ1-5	.	TRBV9
CASSPSGFGNTIYF	TRBJ1-3	.	TRBV18
CASSFTGEETQYF	TRBJ2-5	.	TRBV5-4
CASSLFSGGDQPQHF	TRBJ1-5	.	TRBV27
CASSPTGLAGGTATGELFF	TRBJ2-2	many	TRBV5-1
CASSTSGYGYTF	TRBJ1-2	.	TRBV6-1
CASSRVVEEVSGYTF	TRBJ1-2	.	TRBV5-1
CASKLDISEAFF	TRBJ1-1	.	TRBV19
CASSLGPTGLSGNTIYF	TRBJ1-3	.	TRBV7-2
CAISESGDWSTEAFF	TRBJ1-1	once	TRBV10-3
CASYFGNTQYF	TRBJ2-3	once	TRBV6-6
CASSLVRDSLETQYF	TRBJ2-5	.	TRBV7-2